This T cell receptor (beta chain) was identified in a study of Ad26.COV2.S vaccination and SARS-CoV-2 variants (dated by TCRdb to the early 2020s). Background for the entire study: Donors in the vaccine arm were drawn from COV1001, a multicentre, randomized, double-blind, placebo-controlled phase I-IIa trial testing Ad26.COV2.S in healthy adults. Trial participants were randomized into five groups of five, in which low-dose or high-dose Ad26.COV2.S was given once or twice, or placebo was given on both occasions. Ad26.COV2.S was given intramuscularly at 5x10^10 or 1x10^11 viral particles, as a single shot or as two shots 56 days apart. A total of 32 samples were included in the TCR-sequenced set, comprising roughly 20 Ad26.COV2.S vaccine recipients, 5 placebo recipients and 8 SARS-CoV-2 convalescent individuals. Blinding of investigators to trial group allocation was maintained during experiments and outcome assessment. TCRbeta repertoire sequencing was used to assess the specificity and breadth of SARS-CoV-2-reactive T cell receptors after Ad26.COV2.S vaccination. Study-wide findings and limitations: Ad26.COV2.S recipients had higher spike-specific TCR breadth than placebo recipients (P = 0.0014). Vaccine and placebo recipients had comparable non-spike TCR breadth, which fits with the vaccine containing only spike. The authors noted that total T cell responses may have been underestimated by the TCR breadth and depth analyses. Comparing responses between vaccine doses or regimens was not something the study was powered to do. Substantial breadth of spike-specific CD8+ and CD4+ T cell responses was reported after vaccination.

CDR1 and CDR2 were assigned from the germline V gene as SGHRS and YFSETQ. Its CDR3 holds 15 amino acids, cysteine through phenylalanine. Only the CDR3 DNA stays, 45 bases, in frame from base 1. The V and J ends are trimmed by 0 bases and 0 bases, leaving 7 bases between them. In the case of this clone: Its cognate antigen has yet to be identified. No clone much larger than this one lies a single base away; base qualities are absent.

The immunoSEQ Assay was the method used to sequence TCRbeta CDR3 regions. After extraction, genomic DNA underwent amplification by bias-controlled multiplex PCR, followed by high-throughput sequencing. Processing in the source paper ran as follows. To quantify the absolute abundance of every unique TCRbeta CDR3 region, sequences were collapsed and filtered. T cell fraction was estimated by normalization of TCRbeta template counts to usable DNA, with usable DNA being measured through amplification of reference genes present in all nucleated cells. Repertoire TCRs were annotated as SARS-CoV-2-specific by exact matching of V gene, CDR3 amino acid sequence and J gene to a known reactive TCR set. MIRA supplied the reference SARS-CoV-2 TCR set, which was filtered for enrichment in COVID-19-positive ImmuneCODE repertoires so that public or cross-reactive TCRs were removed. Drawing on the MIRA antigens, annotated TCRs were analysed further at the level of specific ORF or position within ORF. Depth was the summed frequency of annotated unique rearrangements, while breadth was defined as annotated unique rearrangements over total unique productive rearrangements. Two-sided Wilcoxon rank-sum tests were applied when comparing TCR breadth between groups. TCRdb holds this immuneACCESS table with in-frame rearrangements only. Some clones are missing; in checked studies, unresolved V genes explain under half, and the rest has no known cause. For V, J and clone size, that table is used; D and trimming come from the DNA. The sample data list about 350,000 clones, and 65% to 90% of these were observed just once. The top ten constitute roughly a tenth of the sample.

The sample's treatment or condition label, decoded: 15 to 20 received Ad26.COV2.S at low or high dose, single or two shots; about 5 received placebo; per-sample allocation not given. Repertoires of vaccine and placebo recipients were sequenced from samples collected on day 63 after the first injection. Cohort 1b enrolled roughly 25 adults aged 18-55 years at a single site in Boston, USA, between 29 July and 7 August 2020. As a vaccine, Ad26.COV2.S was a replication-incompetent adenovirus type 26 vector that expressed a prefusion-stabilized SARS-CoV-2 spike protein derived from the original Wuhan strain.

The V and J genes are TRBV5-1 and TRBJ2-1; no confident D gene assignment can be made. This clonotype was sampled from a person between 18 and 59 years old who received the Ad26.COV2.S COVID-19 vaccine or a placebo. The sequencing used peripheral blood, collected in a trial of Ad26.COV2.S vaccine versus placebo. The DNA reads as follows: TGCGCCAGCAGCTTGGGACAAAGCTCCTACAATGAGCAGTTCTTC. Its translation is CASSLGQSSYNEQFF.